This T cell receptor beta chain is drawn from a study of blood T cell repertoires in COVID-19. Some clones are missing from TCRdb's copy, which holds only in-frame ones; the method was immunoSEQ multiplex PCR. There are some 500,000 clones in the sample; about 89% occur only once, and about 8.2% lies in the top ten. This clone has a single count. This receptor was identified in a woman aged 50 to 65 with COVID-19, enrolled during active disease. The sequenced sample was peripheral blood.

CDR3 in amino acids: CASSLESGRGYTF. The CDR3 DNA reads as TGCGCCAGCAGCTTGGAGTCAGGGCGAGGCTACACCTTC. The chain combines TRBV5-1 with TRBJ1-2; TRBD1 might be the D (5 bases). CDR3 size: 13 residues. Trimming removed 0 bases at V and 8 bases at J, with 11 bases between. The V gene's germline CDR1 is SGHRS and CDR2 YFSETQ.